Presented here are 5 T cell receptor beta chains from one specimen sequenced in a study of T cells after yellow fever vaccination. TCRdb ran MiXCR on the 5' RACE reads and lists one entry per CDR3 protein. Of 200,000 to 300,000 distinct CDR3 sequences in the sample, about 7% were seen once. The sequenced sample was CD4+ T cells sorted from PBMCs, obtained 15 days after the yellow fever booster vaccination. These receptors all come from a man younger than 45 who received the YFV17D yellow fever vaccine.

This clonotype appeared many times. The chain joins TRBV10-3 to TRBJ2-5; 7 bases agree with TRBD1. The trim removed 0 bases at V and 3 bases at J, leaving 1 base unmatched. This CDR3 spans 14 amino acids. Germline lookup yields CDR1 ENHRY and CDR2 SYGVKD. This CDR3 reads CAISESGTEETQYF. The CDR3 DNA reads as TGTGCCATCAGTGAGTCTGGGACAGAAGAGACCCAGTACTTC.

The chain joins TRBV5-4 to TRBJ2-7; 10 nucleotides match TRBD2. The CDR3 spans 16 residues. CDR1 and CDR2 from the germline V gene are SGHNT and YYREEE (reference sequence). Trimming at V came to 4 bases and at J to 0 bases, leaving 7 bases not matched to a gene. CDR3 nucleotide sequence: TGTGCCAGCAGCGCCACCGCTAGCGGGGGCTCCTACGAGCAGTACTTC. Amino acid sequence: CASSATASGGSYEQYF.

This clonotype has more than one count but fewer than ten. This chain uses TRBV4-3 with TRBJ2-3, with 8 bases matching TRBD1. Germline CDR1 reads LGHNA; CDR2 reads YSLEER. This CDR3 comprises 16 residues. The V segment lost 0 bases and the J segment 6 bases; nucleotides outside the gene matches: 8. The CDR3 bases are TGCGCCAGCAGCCAAGAGCCCCAGGGGGCGGGTGATACGCAGTATTTT. Amino acid sequence: CASSQEPQGAGDTQYF.

This clonotype was seen at least ten times. This chain joins TRBV11-3 and TRBJ2-5; unclear D gene. Per the germline V gene, CDR1 is SGHNT and CDR2 is YENEEA. This CDR3 region has 13 residues. Trimming cost V 1 base and J 5 bases, with 8 bases left between them. The CDR3 loop reads CASSLGGTETQYF. CDR3 coding DNA: TGTGCCAGCAGCTTAGGGGGAACGGAGACCCAGTACTTC.

This clonotype was picked up many times. The chain couples TRBV29-1 to TRBJ2-7; D uncertain. Germline CDR1 and CDR2: SQVTM and ANQGSEA. Between the trimmed V and J ends, which lost 6 bases and 2 bases, there was a span of 8 bases. This CDR3 has 11 amino acids. CDR3 nucleotide sequence: TGCAGCGTCCGAGGTGCCTACGAGCAGTACTTC. Translated: CSVRGAYEQYF.